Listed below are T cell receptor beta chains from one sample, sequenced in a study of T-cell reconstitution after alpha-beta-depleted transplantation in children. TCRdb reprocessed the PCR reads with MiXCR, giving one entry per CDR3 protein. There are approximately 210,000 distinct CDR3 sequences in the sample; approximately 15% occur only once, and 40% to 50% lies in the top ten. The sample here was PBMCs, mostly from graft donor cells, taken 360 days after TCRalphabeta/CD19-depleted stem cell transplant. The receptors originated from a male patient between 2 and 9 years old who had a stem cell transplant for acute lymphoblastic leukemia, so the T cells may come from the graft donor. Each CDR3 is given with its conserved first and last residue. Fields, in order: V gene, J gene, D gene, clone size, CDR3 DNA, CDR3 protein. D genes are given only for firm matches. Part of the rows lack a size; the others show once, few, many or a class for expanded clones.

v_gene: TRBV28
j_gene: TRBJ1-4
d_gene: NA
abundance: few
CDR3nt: TGTGCCAGCAGTCCGGGGACGGTAGTTGCAACTAATGAAAAACTGTTTTTT
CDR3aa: CASSPGTVVATNEKLFF

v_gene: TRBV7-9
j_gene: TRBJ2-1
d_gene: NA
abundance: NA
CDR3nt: TGTGCCAGCAGCCTAGCAGCCTACAATGAGCAGTTCTTC
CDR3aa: CASSLAAYNEQFF

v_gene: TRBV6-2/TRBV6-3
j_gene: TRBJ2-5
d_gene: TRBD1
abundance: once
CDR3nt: TGTGCCAGCAGAGCACCGACAGGGATCCAAGAGACCCAGTACTTC
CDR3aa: CASRAPTGIQETQYF

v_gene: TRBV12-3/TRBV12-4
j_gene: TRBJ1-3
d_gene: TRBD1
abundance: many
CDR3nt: TGTGCCAGCAGTCACCAGGGACAGCTCTTCTCTGGAAACACCATATATTTT
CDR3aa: CASSHQGQLFSGNTIYF

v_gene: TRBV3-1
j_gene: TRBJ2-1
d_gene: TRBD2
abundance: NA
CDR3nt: TGTGCCAGCAGCCCGGTCCCTAGCGGGGGGCCCAATGAGCAGTTCTTC
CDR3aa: CASSPVPSGGPNEQFF

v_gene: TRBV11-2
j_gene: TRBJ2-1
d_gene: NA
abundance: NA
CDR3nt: TGTGCCAGCAGCCAATGGCGCAATGAGCAGTTCTTC
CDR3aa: CASSQWRNEQFF

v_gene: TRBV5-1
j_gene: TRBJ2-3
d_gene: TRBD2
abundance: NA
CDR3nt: TGCGCCAGCAGCTTAGAAGCGGGGGGGCTAAATACGCAGTATTTT
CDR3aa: CASSLEAGGLNTQYF

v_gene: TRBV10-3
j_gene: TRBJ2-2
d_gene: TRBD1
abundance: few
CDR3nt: TGTGCCACATCCCACGGACAGGGGTCCACCGGGGAGCTGTTTTTT
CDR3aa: CATSHGQGSTGELFF

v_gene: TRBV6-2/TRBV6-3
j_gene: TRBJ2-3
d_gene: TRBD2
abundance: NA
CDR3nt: TGTGCCAGCAGTTATAGGGAGCTAGCGGGCACAGATACGCAGTATTTT
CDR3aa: CASSYRELAGTDTQYF

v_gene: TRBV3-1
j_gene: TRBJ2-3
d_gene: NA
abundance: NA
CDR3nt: TGTGCCAGCAGACAGGCCCAAGCAGATACGCAGTATTTT
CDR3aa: CASRQAQADTQYF

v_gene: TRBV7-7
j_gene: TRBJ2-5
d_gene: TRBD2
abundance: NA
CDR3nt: TGTGCCAGCAGAAGACTAGCGGGGGGGCCTGAGACCCAGTACTTC
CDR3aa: CASRRLAGGPETQYF

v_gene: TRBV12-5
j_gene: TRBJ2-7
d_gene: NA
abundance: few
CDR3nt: TGTGCTAGTGGCCCTGACGTAACCTACGAGCAGTACTTC
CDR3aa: CASGPDVTYEQYF

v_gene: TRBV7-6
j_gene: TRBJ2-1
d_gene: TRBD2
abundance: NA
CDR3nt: TGTGCCAGCAGCTTAGCGCTAAGGGGACAGCGGGAGGGCCAGGAGCAGTTCTTC
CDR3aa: CASSLALRGQREGQEQFF

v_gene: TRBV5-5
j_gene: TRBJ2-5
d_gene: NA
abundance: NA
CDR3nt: TGTGCCAGCAGCCGGCTGACAGGAAAAGAGACCCAGTACTTC
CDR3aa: CASSRLTGKETQYF

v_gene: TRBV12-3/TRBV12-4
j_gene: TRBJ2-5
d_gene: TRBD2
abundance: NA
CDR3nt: TGTGCCAGCAGTTCCCCTAGCGGGGGAAACCAAGAGACCCAGTACTTC
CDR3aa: CASSSPSGGNQETQYF

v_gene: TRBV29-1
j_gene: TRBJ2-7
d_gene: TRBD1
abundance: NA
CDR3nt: TGCAGCACCGGGGACAGGGGGCTTCCCGAGCAGTACTTC
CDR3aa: CSTGDRGLPEQYF

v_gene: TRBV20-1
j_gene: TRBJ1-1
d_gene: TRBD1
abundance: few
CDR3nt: TGCACCATGACAGGGCGGCACACTGAAGCTTTCTTT
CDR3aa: CTMTGRHTEAFF

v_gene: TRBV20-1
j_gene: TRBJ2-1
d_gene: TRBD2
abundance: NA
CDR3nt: TGCAGTGCTATATTAGCGGGAGGGCCGAGTAATGAGCAGTTCTTC
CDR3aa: CSAILAGGPSNEQFF

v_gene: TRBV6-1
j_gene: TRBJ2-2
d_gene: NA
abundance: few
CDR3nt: TGTGCCAGCACCTTACAGGTGGCGGTTTCCACCGGGGAGCTGTTTTTT
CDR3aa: CASTLQVAVSTGELFF

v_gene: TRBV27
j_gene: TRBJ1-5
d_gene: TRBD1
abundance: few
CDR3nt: TGTGCCAGCAGTTTAAGAGGACAGGGGGTCGGGGCCCTAAATCAGCCCCAGCATTTT
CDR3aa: CASSLRGQGVGALNQPQHF

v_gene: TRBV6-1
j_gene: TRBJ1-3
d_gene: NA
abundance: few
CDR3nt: TGTGCCAGCAGCCCACCAAGTGCTGGAAACACCATATATTTT
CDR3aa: CASSPPSAGNTIYF

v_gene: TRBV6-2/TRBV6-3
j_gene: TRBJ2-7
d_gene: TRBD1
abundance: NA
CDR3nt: TGTGCCAGCAGTAAGCAGAGGGACAGGGCATTTGAGCAGTACTTC
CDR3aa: CASSKQRDRAFEQYF

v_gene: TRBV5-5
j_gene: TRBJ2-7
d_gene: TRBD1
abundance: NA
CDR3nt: TGTGCCAGCAGCTACCGACAGGGGAATTACGAGCAGTACTTC
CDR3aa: CASSYRQGNYEQYF

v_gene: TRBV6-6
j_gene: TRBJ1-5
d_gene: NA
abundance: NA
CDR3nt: TGTGCCAGCAGCCTCCGACAGAATCAGCCCCAGCATTTT
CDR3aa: CASSLRQNQPQHF

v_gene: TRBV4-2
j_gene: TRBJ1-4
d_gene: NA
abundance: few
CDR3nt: TGTGCCAGCAGCCAAGAGGACAATGAAAAACTGTTTTTT
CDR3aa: CASSQEDNEKLFF

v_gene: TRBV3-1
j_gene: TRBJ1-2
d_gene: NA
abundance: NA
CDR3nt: TGTGCCAGCAGCCAAGACACCGAAGTGGGTGGCTACACCTTC
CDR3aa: CASSQDTEVGGYTF

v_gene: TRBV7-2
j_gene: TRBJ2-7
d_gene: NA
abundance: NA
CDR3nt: TGTGCCAGCAGCCCCTCAATGGGGGCGCGAGAGCAGTACTTC
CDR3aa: CASSPSMGAREQYF

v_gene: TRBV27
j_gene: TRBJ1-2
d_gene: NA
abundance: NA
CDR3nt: TGTGCCAGCAGTTTAACACAGGGTAGTGGTGGCTACACCTTC
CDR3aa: CASSLTQGSGGYTF

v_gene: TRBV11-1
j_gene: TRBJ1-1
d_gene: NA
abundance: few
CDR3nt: TGTGCCAGCAGCTTCTCTGACAACACTGAAGCTTTCTTT
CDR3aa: CASSFSDNTEAFF

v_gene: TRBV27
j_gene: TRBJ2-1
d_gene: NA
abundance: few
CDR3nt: TGTGCCAGCAGTTCCGGTGAGTGGAGCTCCTACAATGAGCAGTTCTTC
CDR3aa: CASSSGEWSSYNEQFF

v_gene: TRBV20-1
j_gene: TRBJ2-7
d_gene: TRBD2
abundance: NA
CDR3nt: TGCAGTGCTAGATCGGTCGCGGGGGGATCCTACGAGCAGTACTTC
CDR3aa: CSARSVAGGSYEQYF

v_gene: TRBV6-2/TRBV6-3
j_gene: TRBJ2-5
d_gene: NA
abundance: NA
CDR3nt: TGTGCCAGCAACCCAGACGGGGCGGGGACCCAGTACTTC
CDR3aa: CASNPDGAGTQYF

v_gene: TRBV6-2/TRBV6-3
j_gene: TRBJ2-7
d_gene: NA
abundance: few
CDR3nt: TGTGCCAGCAGTTCCGGCCAGCTAACCTACGAGCAGTACTTC
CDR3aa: CASSSGQLTYEQYF

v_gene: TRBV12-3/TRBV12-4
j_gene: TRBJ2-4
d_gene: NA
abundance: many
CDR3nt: TGTGCCAGCAGTCTAGGCACAGGGAGGAAGTACTTC
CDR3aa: CASSLGTGRKYF

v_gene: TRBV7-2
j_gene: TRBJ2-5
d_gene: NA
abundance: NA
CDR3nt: TGTGCCAGCAGCTTAGGTTCTAGCGATGAGACCCAGTACTTC
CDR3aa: CASSLGSSDETQYF

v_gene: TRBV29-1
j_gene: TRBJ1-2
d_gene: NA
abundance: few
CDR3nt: TGCAGCGTTGGGTCGAACGTTCTGCTCTATGGCTACACCTTC
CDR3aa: CSVGSNVLLYGYTF